The 17 T cell receptor beta chains in this list originate from one sample, sequenced in a study of T-cell reconstitution after alpha-beta-depleted transplantation in children. During its preparation, the TCRbeta library received unique molecular identifiers. TCRdb redid the calling of the PCR reads with MiXCR, one entry per CDR3 protein. The table includes hundreds of thousands of distinct CDR3 sequences, 15% to 20% detected once. Sequenced here: PBMCs, mostly from graft donor cells, sampled 360 days after TCRalphabeta/CD19-depleted stem cell transplant. These receptors came from a male patient aged 2-9 years who had a stem cell transplant for acute lymphoblastic leukemia, so the T cells may come from the graft donor.

The chain employs TRBV4-3 and TRBJ2-3; D unclear. The CDR3 length is 13 residues. Germline V CDR1 and CDR2: LGHNA, YSLEER. V lost 1 base and J 6 bases, leaving 8 bases between the germline ends. The CDR3 sequence is CASSQGLGDTQYF. The CDR3 bases are TGCGCCAGCAGCCAAGGGCTGGGGGATACGCAGTATTTT.

CDR3 region: CPQESHSNQPQHF. In nucleotides, the CDR3 is TGCCCCCAGGAGTCCCATAGCAATCAGCCCCAGCATTTT. The chain employs TRBV29-1 and TRBJ1-5; D is undetermined. CDR1 and CDR2 from the germline V gene are SQVTM and ANQGSEA. The CDR3 loop spans 13 amino acids.

A few counts support this clonotype. The rearrangement joins TRBV7-9 to TRBJ2-1; possibly TRBD1 or TRBD2 for D (5 bases each). Germline loops: CDR1 SEHNR, CDR2 FQNEAQ (reference sequence). V lost 5 bases and J 0 bases, leaving 20 bases between the germline ends. There are 18 residues in the CDR3. CDR3 coding DNA: TGTGCCAGCAGCAGTACCGGGACGGTGCGATCCTCCTACAATGAGCAGTTCTTC. Translating it yields CASSSTGTVRSSYNEQFF.

This chain links TRBV6-5 with TRBJ1-1, with D possibly matching TRBD1 (6 bases). Trimming stripped 2 bases from V and 5 bases from J, with 12 bases between. This CDR3 contains 14 residues. Looked up from germline, CDR1 is MNHEY and CDR2 is SVGAGI. This CDR3 reads CASSYQGRGTEAFF. The CDR3, as DNA: TGTGCCAGCAGTTACCAGGGGAGAGGGACTGAAGCTTTCTTT.

The gene calls are TRBV5-1 and TRBJ2-7; D tentatively fits TRBD1 or TRBD2 (5 bases each). Trimming took 0 bases from V and 4 from J, leaving 14 bases between them. Germline CDR1 reads SGHRS; CDR2 reads YFSETQ. The CDR3 contains 15 residues. The chain's CDR3 is CASSLDGDGSYEQYF. The CDR3 nucleotides read TGCGCCAGCAGCTTGGACGGGGACGGGTCGTACGAGCAGTACTTC.

The CDR3 sequence is CASSQRTSGPRGIDTQYF. The DNA for the CDR3 is TGCGCCAGCAGCCAACGGACTAGCGGCCCTAGGGGCATAGATACGCAGTATTTT. The chain links TRBV5-1 to TRBJ2-3; 10 bases are a match to TRBD2. The CDR3 is made up of 18 amino acids. CDR1 and CDR2 (germline): SGHRS, YFSETQ. After removal of 4 bases from V and 5 bases from J, the junction contained 16 bases not matched to a gene.

The J gene is TRBJ1-5, the V gene TRBV27; no reliable D call. The CDR3 is made up of 16 amino acids. CDR1 and CDR2 (germline): MNHEY, SMNVEV (reference sequence). V lost 6 bases and J lost 3, with 18 bases in between. CDR3 sequence: CASRPMPWKLNQPQHF. In DNA form, the CDR3 reads TGTGCCAGCAGGCCCATGCCCTGGAAGCTCAATCAGCCCCAGCATTTT.

Only a few counts were recorded for this clonotype. V and J are TRBV18 and TRBJ2-7; no firm D call. V was shortened by 3 bases and J by 2 bases, with 11 bases between the two germline ends. The CDR3 contains 14 residues. CDR1 and CDR2 from the germline V gene are KGHSH and LQKENI. The CDR3: CASSPGRTPYEQYF. In DNA form, the CDR3 reads TGTGCCAGCTCACCCGGCAGGACCCCCTACGAGCAGTACTTC.

This chain links TRBV4-1 with TRBJ2-1; D not resolved. Trimming took off 1 base at V and 9 bases at J, with 10 bases between the two ends. Germline CDR1 is MGHRA and CDR2 is YSYEKL. This CDR3 has 13 residues. The CDR3, as DNA: TGCGCCAGCAGCCAAGGCTTCCGATCTGAGCAGTTCTTC. It is translated as CASSQGFRSEQFF.

V usage is TRBV11-3 and J usage is TRBJ2-3; weak D call: TRBD2 (6 bases). In germline, CDR1 is SGHNT, CDR2 YENEEA. The CDR3 sequence is 13 residues long. The V end was cut by 5 bases, the J end by 9 bases, with 15 bases between. CDR3 nucleotides: TGTGCCAGCAGCCGGGAGCGGAGTACGACGCAGTATTTT. It codes for CASSRERSTTQYF.

This clonotype occurred a few times. The chain couples TRBV28 to TRBJ2-7; 11 bases map to TRBD2. The CDR3 sequence is 17 residues long. Germline loops: CDR1 MDHEN, CDR2 SYDVKM. Trimming took 1 base from V and 4 from J; bases not matched to a gene: 9. Written as DNA, the CDR3 is TGTGCCAGCAGTTTATCCTTTCTAGCGGGAGGCTCGTACGAGCAGTACTTC. Translating it yields CASSLSFLAGGSYEQYF.

The chain links TRBV12-3 or TRBV12-4 to TRBJ1-1, with TRBD1 as a possible D gene (6 bases). The CDR3 consists of 14 residues. V was pared by 7 bases and J by 1 base, with 13 bases between. The CDR3 sequence is CASTLGGQNTEAFF. CDR3 nucleotide sequence: TGTGCCAGCACCCTCGGGGGCCAGAACACTGAAGCTTTCTTT.

This clonotype occurred a few times. For the CDR3, the DNA is TGTGCCAGCAGCCAAGTGGACAGGGGGAACACTGAAGCTTTCTTT. This translates into CASSQVDRGNTEAFF. The chain combines TRBV4-2 with TRBJ1-1; 9 nucleotides agree with TRBD1. The CDR3 is 15 amino acids. V lost 1 base to trimming and J lost 1 base; unmatched junction nucleotides: 1. Germline V gene lookup returns CDR1 LGHNA and CDR2 YNFKEQ.

This clonotype was seen many times. This chain uses TRBV20-1 with TRBJ2-7; TRBD1 might be the D (6 bases). The CDR3 has 16 amino acids. Trimming pared 0 bases from V and 2 bases from J, leaving 17 bases between. CDR1 and CDR2 (germline): DFQATT, SNEGSKA (reference sequence). CDR3 nucleotide sequence: TGCAGTGCTAGAGAGGACAGACCATCCAATACCTACGAGCAGTACTTC. It codes for CSAREDRPSNTYEQYF.

There are many counts of this clonotype. The rearrangement links TRBV28 to TRBJ2-7; 8 positions agree with TRBD1. CDR3 length: 15 residues. The junction had 7 bases not matched to a gene; V was cut back by 3 bases and J by 3 bases. The V gene's germline CDR1 is MDHEN and CDR2 SYDVKM. This chain's CDR3 is CASSFRGPNDYEQYF. The DNA for the CDR3 is TGTGCCAGCAGTTTCAGGGGGCCGAATGACTACGAGCAGTACTTC. Full variable domain (rest looked up from reference TRBV28 and TRBJ2-7): DVKVTQSSRYLVKRTGEKVFLECVQDMDHENMFWYRQDPGLGLRLIYFSYDVKMKEKGDIPEGYSVSREKKERFSLILESASTNQTSMYLCASSFRGPNDYEQYFGPGTRLTVT.

This clonotype occurred a few times. The chain is built from TRBV29-1 and TRBJ2-1, with 12 bases identical to TRBD2. This CDR3 has 18 amino acids. V shed 1 base and J 0 bases; nucleotides not matched to a gene: 7. CDR1 is SQVTM, CDR2 ANQGSEA, per germline. The CDR3 loop is CSVEGLAGGPHSYNEQFF. The CDR3, as DNA: TGCAGCGTTGAAGGGCTAGCGGGAGGGCCCCACTCCTACAATGAGCAGTTCTTC.

This clonotype was seen a few times. The chain recombines TRBV5-1 with TRBJ2-5; no definite D call. Trimming removed 0 bases at V and 5 bases at J, with 8 bases between. Germline V gene data show CDR1 as SGHRS and CDR2 as YFSETQ. The CDR3 covers 13 residues. CDR3 in amino acids: CASSLGDWETQYF. The CDR3 coding sequence is TGCGCCAGCAGCTTGGGGGATTGGGAGACCCAGTACTTC.